The clone carrying this T cell receptor (beta chain) was recorded at least ten times. The data belong to a study of T cells in Graves' hyperthyroidism and ophthalmopathy. CDR1 and CDR2 (germline): DFQATT, SNEGSKA (reference sequence). Trimming pared 1 base from V and 0 bases from J, leaving 10 bases between. The CDR3 is 14 amino acids. RNA transcripts yielded amplified TCR beta CDR3 regions. The HTBI set primed first-round TCR CDR3 RT-PCR. Via MiXCR, TCRdb re-called the multiplex PCR reads, giving one row per CDR3 protein. The sample holds about 700,000 distinct CDR3 sequences, 14% seen once. Hyperthyroidism, newly diagnosed and lasting under 2 months, affected patients aged 18 to 65. It was over 9.5 ml of fresh peripheral blood that supplied the PBMCs.

The sequence derives from a woman between 18 and 29 years old with Graves' hyperthyroidism. The chain uses TRBV20-1 and TRBJ2-7, with D perhaps assigned TRBD1 or TRBD2 (5 bases each). Sequenced sample: blood. CDR3 sequence (DNA): TGCAGTGCTAGAGCGGCAGGGAGCTCCTACGAGCAGTACTTC. It yields the protein CSARAAGSSYEQYF.